The 15 T cell receptor beta chains given below trace back to one sample, sequenced in a study of T cell repertoires in cytomegalovirus infection. TCRdb analysed the reads with MiXCR anew, one entry per CDR3 protein. The sample has 680,000 or so distinct CDR3 sequences; 30% to 40% are singletons. For these receptors, no antigen is known. The material sequenced was cultured PBMCs, taken from culture after CMV antigen stimulation. The origin of the receptors is a human donor in good health (CMV status not recorded). Some clones in this sample may be carry-over from other donors' samples.

This clonotype has more than one count but fewer than ten. The chain links TRBV18 to TRBJ1-1, with D perhaps TRBD1 (5 bases). CDR3 length: 14 residues. Germline V gives CDR1 KGHSH, CDR2 LQKENI. V dropped 6 bases and J dropped 0 bases, with 11 bases sitting between them. In nucleotides, the CDR3 is TGTGCCAGCTCGGGGGGGAACATGAACACTGAAGCTTTCTTT. Translation gives CASSGGNMNTEAFF. Full variable domain (missing parts from reference TRBV18 and TRBJ1-1): NAGVMQNPRHLVRRRGQEARLRCSPMKGHSHVYWYRQLPEEGLKFMVYLQKENIIDESGMPKERFSAEFPKEGPSILRIQQVVRGDSAAYFCASSGGNMNTEAFFGQGTRLTVV.

This clonotype was seen only a few times. The chain couples TRBV20-1 to TRBJ2-7, with TRBD1 matching 9 bases. Per the germline V gene, CDR1 is DFQATT and CDR2 is SNEGSKA (reference sequence). The CDR3 loop spans 15 amino acids. Trimming at V came to 0 bases and at J to 7 bases, leaving 10 bases not matched to a gene. Written as DNA, the CDR3 is TGCAGTGCTAGAGATCGGGACAGGGTTTCGGGGGAGCAGTACTTC. Translated: CSARDRDRVSGEQYF.

The chain couples TRBV5-1 to TRBJ1-1; D is possibly TRBD1 (5 bases). V was clipped by 4 bases and J by 2 bases, with 15 bases between them. Germline values: CDR1 SGHRS, CDR2 YFSETQ. This CDR3 is 15 amino acids long. The CDR3 region is CASSGGGGTNTEAFF. CDR3 DNA: TGCGCCAGCAGCGGGGGGGGAGGGACTAACACTGAAGCTTTCTTT.

The V gene is TRBV7-2, the J gene TRBJ1-6, with 7 nucleotides matching TRBD1. V lost 5 bases, J lost 0 bases, and 16 bases stayed unmatched. CDR1 is SGHTA, CDR2 FQGNSA, per germline. This CDR3 region has 20 residues. The CDR3: CASSARPGQNSRSYNSPLHF. The DNA for the CDR3 is TGTGCCAGCAGCGCTCGTCCGGGACAGAATTCCCGCTCCTATAATTCACCCCTCCACTTT.

At least ten counts were recorded for this clonotype. The chain joins TRBV7-2 to TRBJ2-5, with D possibly TRBD2 on 5 matching bases. Deletions cut 5 bases from V and 5 bases from J, with 12 bases between. The CDR3 loop spans 13 amino acids. Germline V gene sequence: CDR1 SGHTA, CDR2 FQGNSA. Written as DNA, the CDR3 is TGTGCCAGCAGCCGCGGAGGCGGGGAGACCCAGTACTTC. This sequence encodes CASSRGGGETQYF.

The chain links TRBV13 to TRBJ2-7; D tentatively reads TRBD1 or TRBD2 (5 bases each). V lost 4 bases to trimming and J lost 2 bases, with 12 bases between them. The CDR3 has 14 amino acids. Germline V lookup: CDR1 PRHDT, CDR2 FYEKMQ (reference sequence). Written as DNA, the CDR3 is TGTGCCAGCAGCTCCGGGGACGGAGCCTACGAGCAGTACTTC. This codes for CASSSGDGAYEQYF.

The V call is TRBV6-1, the J call TRBJ2-3, with unresolved D. CDR1 is MNHNS and CDR2 is SASEGT in the germline V gene. V lost 4 bases, J lost 6 bases, and 11 bases lay in between. The CDR3 runs 13 residues. CDR3 in amino acids: CASSGQATDTQYF. The CDR3 nucleotides are TGTGCCAGCAGTGGCCAGGCGACGGATACGCAGTATTTT.

This clonotype came up many times. One end of the junction fails to match germline, which may point to a read error. The chain recombines TRBV7-8 with TRBJ2-7; D may be TRBD2 (5 bases). This CDR3 spans 17 amino acids. From germline, CDR1 is SGHVS and CDR2 FQNEAQ. The CDR3: CASSSRLAPRGGYGQYF. Here the CDR3 DNA reads TGTGCCAGCAGCTCAAGGCTAGCACCACGAGGCGGCTACGGGCAGTACTTC.

This clonotype was seen ten or more times. This chain connects TRBV7-2 to TRBJ2-7; possible D gene TRBD2, 6 bases. Trimming pared 5 bases from V and 4 bases from J, leaving 18 bases between. The germline V gene encodes CDR1 SGHTA and CDR2 FQGNSA. The CDR3 extends over 15 amino acids. CDR3 in amino acids: CASSNWRASGYEQYF. Written as DNA, the CDR3 is TGTGCCAGCAGCAACTGGAGGGCTTCGGGATACGAGCAGTACTTC.

The chain recombines TRBV19 with TRBJ2-7; D remains unclear. Trimming removed 1 base at V and 8 bases at J, with 6 bases between. This CDR3 spans 11 amino acids. Germline assignment: CDR1 LNHDA and CDR2 SQIVND (reference sequence). CDR3 loop: CASSIGYQQYF. The CDR3 region has the DNA TGTGCCAGTAGTATAGGGTACCAGCAGTACTTC.

This clonotype was observed a few times. CDR3 nucleotides: TGTGCCAGCAGGATTACAGGGACACCCCTCCACTTT. Encoded protein: CASRITGTPLHF. The rearrangement joins TRBV2 to TRBJ1-6, with D possibly being TRBD1 (6 bases). Trimming removed 6 bases at V and 11 bases at J, with 11 bases between. The germline gives CDR1 SNHLY, CDR2 FYNNEI. The CDR3 loop spans 12 amino acids.

This clonotype was counted only a few times. The chain employs TRBV7-2 and TRBJ2-3; 10 bases align to TRBD2. The V and J ends lost 3 bases and 5 bases, in that order; junction bases with no gene match: 5. This CDR3 contains 15 residues. CDR1 is SGHTA, CDR2 FQGNSA, per germline. The chain's CDR3 is CASSFASGGVDTQYF. CDR3 nucleotide sequence: TGTGCCAGCAGCTTCGCTAGCGGGGGAGTAGATACGCAGTATTTT.

This clonotype was found many times. The chain combines TRBV11-2 with TRBJ2-3, with 7 bases identical to TRBD2. Per the germline V gene, CDR1 is SGHAT and CDR2 is FQNNGV. This CDR3 contains 19 residues. V was clipped by 5 bases and J by 1 base; unmatched bases: 18. CDR3 residues: CASSPAVGGSEVGTDTQYF. For the CDR3, the DNA is TGTGCCAGCAGCCCCGCCGTTGGCGGGAGTGAGGTTGGCACAGATACGCAGTATTTT.

The genes are TRBV12-3 or TRBV12-4 and TRBJ2-1; 13 bases match TRBD2. The J segment lost 9 bases and the V segment lost 6 bases, leaving 8 bases of the junction unmatched. The CDR3 length is 15 residues. CDR3 DNA: TGTGCCAGCAGACCGACTAGCGGGAGGACAGCTGAGCAGTTCTTC. Its translation: CASRPTSGRTAEQFF.

This clonotype was observed a handful of times. This sequence joins TRBV6-5 and TRBJ2-5, with a weak D call TRBD2 (6 bases). The V gene lost 0 bases and the J gene lost 2 bases, with 10 bases spanning the gap. The CDR3 contains 15 residues. Germline loops: CDR1 MNHEY, CDR2 SVGAGI. The CDR3: CASSYSLAAQETQYF. The CDR3 nucleotides read TGTGCCAGCAGTTACTCTTTAGCGGCTCAAGAGACCCAGTACTTC.